The next 26 T cell receptor beta chains were all read from a single sample in a study of breast tumors, draining lymph nodes, adjacent tissues. Breast cancer patients provided tissue from their axillary draining lymph nodes. Using its own MiXCR run on the multiplex PCR reads, TCRdb lists one record per CDR3 protein. The sample comprises approximately 150,000 distinct CDR3 sequences, about 33% of which are singletons, and about 3.7% rests with the top ten. The sequenced sample consisted of axillary lymph node tissue. Every receptor here comes from a female donor with breast cancer. Some clones in this sample may be carry-over from other donors' samples.

The V gene is TRBV29-1, the J gene TRBJ2-1; D is perhaps TRBD2 (5 bases). Germline lookup yields CDR1 SQVTM and CDR2 ANQGSEA. V gave up 3 bases and J gave up 3 bases, with 6 bases separating them. The CDR3 contains 12 residues. The CDR3 DNA reads TGCAGCGTTGACGGGAACTACAATGAGCAGTTCTTC. Its protein is CSVDGNYNEQFF.

Ten or more counts support this clonotype. V is TRBV18 and J is TRBJ1-2; tentative D call: TRBD1 (5 bases). Per the germline V gene, CDR1 is KGHSH and CDR2 is LQKENI. The V end lost 5 bases, the J end lost 6 bases, and 10 bases lay between the germline ends. The CDR3 has 12 amino acids. CDR3 sequence reads: CASSSQGDGYTF. The CDR3 DNA is TGTGCCAGCTCATCGCAGGGAGATGGCTACACCTTC.

Details on this clonotype: The junction departs from germline at one end; a sequencing error may be responsible. The V and J genes are TRBV15 and TRBJ2-5, with 11 nucleotides matching TRBD2. The length of the CDR3 is 17 residues. Per the germline V gene, CDR1 is LNHNV and CDR2 is YYDKDF (reference sequence). The CDR3 protein is CATSTPPGLADRETLYF. CDR3 nucleotide sequence: TGTGCCACCAGCACTCCCCCGGGACTAGCGGACCGAGAGACCCTGTACTTC.

This clonotype was seen repeatedly, ten times or more. The rearrangement uses TRBV19 and TRBJ2-1, with TRBD2 identical over 14 bases. CDR1 and CDR2 (germline): LNHDA, SQIVND (reference sequence). Trimming cost V 1 base and J 9 bases; bases outside gene matches: 11. The CDR3 consists of 18 residues. CDR3 nucleotides: TGTGCCAGTAGTATAGTTCGCCCCGGGACTAGCGGGAGCAGTGAGCAGTTCTTC. This gives the protein CASSIVRPGTSGSSEQFF.

This clonotype was seen only a few times. The V call is TRBV28, the J call TRBJ2-1; D gene ambiguous. There are 15 residues in the CDR3. Trimming removed 2 bases from V and 1 base from J, with 9 bases in between. The germline V gene has CDR1 MDHEN and CDR2 SYDVKM. CDR3 residues: CASSLSPQSYNEQFF. DNA for the CDR3: TGTGCCAGCAGTTTAAGCCCACAATCCTACAATGAGCAGTTCTTC.

The chain carries TRBV6-5 and TRBJ1-6; D is unclear. Germline values: CDR1 MNHEY, CDR2 SVGAGI. This CDR3 has 13 residues. Trimming took 2 bases from V and 6 from J, leaving 5 bases between them. This chain's CDR3 is CASSYDTNSPLHF. CDR3 sequence (DNA): TGTGCCAGCAGTTACGACACTAATTCACCCCTCCACTTT.

The chain uses TRBV7-3 and TRBJ2-5, with TRBD2 matching over 9 bases. This CDR3 is built from 14 residues. V gave up 5 bases and J gave up 7 bases; unmatched junction bases: 8. Germline V lookup: CDR1 SGHTA, CDR2 FQGTGA. CDR3: CASSPAGGLGTQYF. CDR3 DNA sequence: TGTGCCAGCAGCCCAGCGGGGGGATTGGGGACCCAGTACTTC.

This clonotype was seen repeatedly, ten times or more. The V gene is TRBV5-1, the J gene TRBJ1-6; D unresolved. Germline V gene data show CDR1 as SGHRS and CDR2 as YFSETQ. This CDR3 is 16 amino acids long. Deletions cut 4 bases from V and 5 bases from J, with 16 bases between. The CDR3 here is CASSLEVVQDNSPLHF. In nucleotides, the CDR3 is TGCGCCAGCAGCCTTGAAGTGGTACAAGATAATTCACCCCTCCACTTT.

This clonotype was found many times. The rearrangement uses TRBV10-2 and TRBJ1-2; a weak D match, TRBD1 (5 bases). V was pared by 6 bases and J by 3 bases, with 11 bases between. The CDR3 is made up of 13 amino acids. Germline CDR1 WSHSY, CDR2 SAAADI. The CDR3 spells CASSEQADYGYTF. CDR3 in DNA: TGCGCCAGCAGCGAACAGGCGGACTATGGCTACACCTTC.

This clonotype was seen ten or more times. The CDR3 here is CASSSGLSGINEQFF. In nucleotides, the CDR3 is TGTGCCAGCAGTTCGGGTCTTAGCGGTATAAATGAGCAGTTCTTC. V usage is TRBV6-5 and J usage is TRBJ2-1; D is possibly TRBD2 (6 bases). V lost 4 bases to trimming and J lost 7 bases, with 17 bases between them. The CDR3 runs to 15 residues. Germline assignment: CDR1 MNHEY and CDR2 SVGAGI.

The V gene is TRBV19, the J gene TRBJ1-6; 7 positions match TRBD1. The CDR3 is made up of 14 amino acids. CDR1 is LNHDA and CDR2 is SQIVND in the germline V gene (reference sequence). J was trimmed by 6 bases and V by 4 bases; bases with no gene match: 3. CDR3 residues: CASSTGTANSPLHF. In nucleotides, the CDR3 is TGTGCCAGTAGTACCGGGACAGCTAATTCACCCCTCCACTTT.

In its sample, this clonotype was seen many times. The V call is TRBV20-1, the J call TRBJ2-3; the D is unclear. Between the trimmed V and J ends, which lost 3 bases and 9 bases, there was a span of 16 bases. Germline CDR1 DFQATT, CDR2 SNEGSKA (reference sequence). CDR3 size: 13 residues. Written as DNA, the CDR3 is TGCAGTGCTAGGGCTACTGGCTACGACACGCAGTATTTT. Amino acids: CSARATGYDTQYF.

At least ten counts were recorded for this clonotype. The chain joins TRBV4-3 to TRBJ2-3; D gene uncertain. V lost 1 base to trimming and J lost 4 bases, with 9 bases between them. This CDR3 is 14 amino acids long. Germline V gene sequence: CDR1 LGHNA, CDR2 YSLEER. The CDR3: CASSQGSYSDTQYF. CDR3 sequence (DNA): TGCGCCAGCAGCCAAGGGTCGTACTCAGATACGCAGTATTTT.

This clonotype has more than one count but fewer than ten. This sequence may be a read error, since a much larger clone differs from it by one base. The rearrangement links TRBV20-1 to TRBJ1-5; 7 bases map to TRBD1. This CDR3 is 14 amino acids long. The germline V gene has CDR1 DFQATT and CDR2 SNEGSKA (reference sequence). As DNA, the CDR3 is TGCAGTGCTAGAGCAGGGGGTACCAATCCGCCCCAGCATTTT. Its translation: CSARAGGTNPPQHF.

In its sample, this clonotype was seen a few times. The V call is TRBV28, the J call TRBJ2-5; tentatively, D is TRBD1 (5 bases). The CDR3 has 16 amino acids. The ends were cut back, 2 bases at V and 9 bases at J, with 22 bases in the middle. Per the germline V gene, CDR1 is MDHEN and CDR2 is SYDVKM. The CDR3 DNA reads TGTGCCAGCAGTTTAGTAGGGCCCCAAACCGAAGGGGCCCAGTACTTC. Its translation: CASSLVGPQTEGAQYF.

Concerning this clonotype itself: A much more abundant neighbour one base away suggests this may be a read error. This chain connects TRBV5-1 to TRBJ2-5; TRBD2 agrees at 8 bases. Germline trimming cut 2 bases from V and 6 bases from J; bases unmatched to any gene: 9. Per the germline V gene, CDR1 is SGHRS and CDR2 is YFSETQ. The CDR3 has 15 amino acids. In nucleotides, the CDR3 is TGCGCCAGCAGCTTCCCCGGTAGCGGGGAGCAGACCCAGTACTTC. Translation: CASSFPGSGEQTQYF.

The sample holds many counts of this clonotype. The rearrangement joins TRBV7-3 to TRBJ2-2; no clear D gene. Germline CDR1 and CDR2: SGHTA and FQGTGA. This CDR3 contains 13 residues. V lost 5 bases and J lost 0, with 4 bases in between. The CDR3 coding sequence is TGTGCCAGCAGCGGAACGAACACCGGGGAGCTGTTTTTT. It codes for CASSGTNTGELFF. Variable domain in full (rest from reference TRBV7-3 and TRBJ2-2): GAGVSQTPSNKVTEKGKYVELRCDPISGHTALYWYRQSLGQGPEFLIYFQGTGAADDSGLPNDRFFAVRPEGSVSTLKIQRTERGDSAVYLCASSGTNTGELFFGEGSRLTVL.

This clonotype was found a few times. The gene calls are TRBV12-3 or TRBV12-4 and TRBJ2-7; the D gene is possibly TRBD2 (5 bases). CDR3 length equals 15 residues. V was shortened by 3 bases and J by 6 bases, with 18 bases between the two germline ends. The CDR3 DNA sequence: TGTGCCAGCAGTTTCGTCGGGATCAAGGTGGGCGAGCAGTACTTC. Translation: CASSFVGIKVGEQYF.

The V call is TRBV9, the J call TRBJ1-4; D is unclear. The CDR3 covers 14 residues. Germline V gives CDR1 SGDLS, CDR2 YYNGEE. Trimming cost V 4 bases and J 5 bases, with 12 bases left between them. CDR3 DNA sequence: TGTGCCAGCAGCCCCGCCGGATTAAATGAAAAACTGTTTTTT. Translating gives CASSPAGLNEKLFF.

V and J are TRBV5-1 and TRBJ1-5; perhaps TRBD1 as D (5 bases). This CDR3 comprises 15 residues. The germline gives CDR1 SGHRS, CDR2 YFSETQ. Trimming took off 0 bases at V and 2 bases at J, with 9 bases between the two ends. For the CDR3, the DNA is TGCGCCAGCAGCTTGGGGGGCGTACGCAATCAGCCCCAGCATTTT. This sequence encodes CASSLGGVRNQPQHF.

In its sample, this clonotype was seen many times. The rearrangement uses TRBV12-3 or TRBV12-4 and TRBJ1-5; D not resolved. Trimming stripped 1 base from V and 5 bases from J, with 0 bases between. There are 11 residues in the CDR3. CDR3 in DNA: TGTGCCAGCAGTTTAGATCAGCCCCAGCATTTT. Amino acids: CASSLDQPQHF.

This clonotype was seen at least ten times. The chain links TRBV5-4 to TRBJ2-5; tentatively, D is TRBD2 (6 bases). Germline-derived CDR1 and CDR2 are SGHNT and YYREEE (reference sequence). The CDR3 totals 15 residues. Between the trimmed V and J ends, which lost 4 bases and 4 bases, there was a span of 17 bases. This chain's CDR3 is CASSRGAGFLETQYF. In nucleotides, the CDR3 is TGTGCCAGCAGCCGAGGTGCGGGGTTTTTAGAGACCCAGTACTTC.

This clonotype appeared a few times. One junction end does not reproduce the germline sequence, and a read error may be involved. The rearrangement uses TRBV19 and TRBJ1-6; D call uncertain. Germline CDR1 LNHDA, CDR2 SQIVND (reference sequence). The length of the CDR3 is 14 residues. The CDR3 is CASSSGRFNSPLHF. DNA of the CDR3: TGTGCCAGTAGTAGCGGACGGTTTAATTCCCCCCTCCACTTT.

Remarks on this clonotype: Sequence at one end of the junction differs from germline and may be a read error. The chain links TRBV5-1 to TRBJ2-5, with 8 positions matching TRBD1. The CDR3 is 17 amino acids. The V gene's germline CDR1 is SGHRS and CDR2 YFSETQ. The CDR3, as DNA: TGCGCCAGCAGCTTGGCCCTCGGGACAGGCAGGGCAGAGAACCAGTACTTC. Protein sequence: CASSLALGTGRAENQYF.

This clonotype was seen repeatedly, ten times or more. J is TRBJ1-5 and V is TRBV11-2; D might be TRBD1 (5 bases). Germline V lookup: CDR1 SGHAT, CDR2 FQNNGV. V was shortened by 4 bases and J by 4 bases, with 14 bases between the two germline ends. This CDR3 contains 15 residues. CDR3 protein: CASSSRDGRNQPQHF. DNA of the CDR3: TGTGCCAGCAGCTCAAGGGACGGTCGGAATCAGCCCCAGCATTTT.

This clonotype was counted only a few times. This chain connects TRBV7-8 to TRBJ1-1, with TRBD1 matching 7 bases. CDR3 length equals 15 residues. Germline values: CDR1 SGHVS, CDR2 FQNEAQ. The trim removed 5 bases at V and 1 base at J, leaving 7 bases unmatched. The CDR3 reads CASSPTRTGNTEAFF. Here the CDR3 DNA reads TGTGCCAGCAGCCCAACTAGGACAGGGAACACTGAAGCTTTCTTT.